A selection of T cell receptor beta chains follows, all from one sample in a study of blood T cell repertoires in COVID-19. The method was immunoSEQ multiplex PCR; TCRdb's version includes in-frame clones alone and lacks a portion of them. The repertoire has roughly 150,000 clones, 85% to 90% of them found once; the top ten carry roughly 15%. The sample consisted of peripheral blood. All receptors come from a middle-aged woman with acute or convalescent COVID-19. Both conserved end residues are part of each CDR3. A D gene is named only where the DNA matches it firmly. Expanded clones get a size class; other rows say once, few or many, or leave the size out.

-,TRBV30,-,TRBJ1-1,CAWRVVLGAEAFF,TGTGCCTGGAGGGTCGTTTTGGGAGCTGAAGCTTTCTTT
-,TRBV18,-,TRBJ1-1,CASSLTTPPNTEAFF,TGTGCCAGCTCACTAACGACACCCCCGAACACTGAAGCTTTCTTT
-,TRBV6-6,-,TRBJ1-5,CASVGGSNQPQHF,TGTGCCAGCGTAGGGGGAAGCAATCAGCCCCAGCATTTT
-,TRBV5-6,TRBD2,TRBJ2-3,CASSETTSGSDTQYF,TGTGCCAGCAGCGAAACGACTAGCGGGAGTGATACGCAGTATTTT
-,TRBV9,TRBD2,TRBJ2-1,CASSVALGMGEGQFF,TGTGCCAGCAGCGTAGCCCTAGGTATGGGGGAGGGGCAGTTCTTC
-,TRBV10-1,TRBD1,TRBJ2-3,CASSEFGQGAADTQYF,TGCGCCAGCAGTGAGTTCGGACAGGGGGCTGCAGATACGCAGTATTTT
-,TRBV30,TRBD2,TRBJ2-7,CAWRRGGLYEQYF,TGTGCCTGGAGACGCGGGGGGCTATACGAGCAGTACTTC
-,TRBV9,-,TRBJ2-6,CASSELAGANVLTF,TGTGCCAGCAGCGAGCTAGCTGGGGCCAACGTCCTGACTTTC
-,TRBV27,-,TRBJ2-2,CASSPVPPGELFF,TGTGCCAGCAGCCCAGTTCCGCCCGGGGAGCTGTTTTTT
once,TRBV5-6,-,TRBJ1-4,CASSDAQGIGEKLFF,TGTGCCAGCAGCGATGCACAGGGAATTGGTGAAAAACTGTTTTTT
-,TRBV10-3,-,TRBJ2-2,CATSGAPANTGELFF,TGTGCCACCAGTGGGGCGCCAGCGAACACCGGGGAGCTGTTTTTT
-,TRBV12-5,TRBD1,TRBJ1-6,CASGLTTGAYSPLHF,TGTGCTAGTGGTTTAACGACAGGGGCTTATTCACCCCTCCACTTT
-,TRBV3-1/TRBV3-2,-,TRBJ1-2,CASSPTSRLYYGYTF,TGTGCCAGCAGCCCGACATCTCGCCTTTACTATGGCTACACCTTC
once,TRBV29-1,-,TRBJ1-4,CSVEGRGNEKLFF,TGCAGCGTTGAAGGCAGGGGAAATGAAAAACTGTTTTTT
-,TRBV24-1,-,TRBJ2-1,CATSAAGGDRGQFF,TGTGCCACCAGTGCCGCGGGAGGGGACAGGGGGCAGTTCTTC
-,TRBV6-5,TRBD1,TRBJ2-7,CASMPGQGSEQYF,TGTGCCAGCATGCCGGGACAGGGCTCCGAGCAGTACTTC
-,TRBV10-1,TRBD2,TRBJ2-3,CASSEWTYGLAGGNTQYF,TGCGCCAGCAGTGAATGGACATATGGACTAGCGGGGGGGAATACGCAGTATTTT
-,TRBV5-4,-,TRBJ2-1,CASSSGQFINEQFF,TGTGCCAGCAGCTCCGGACAGTTCATAAATGAGCAGTTCTTC
-,TRBV29-1,-,TRBJ2-7,CSVVGQRSSYEQYF,TGCAGCGTCGTCGGTCAGCGAAGCTCCTACGAGCAGTACTTC
-,TRBV4-1,TRBD2,TRBJ2-5,CASSQGGGASETQYF,TGCGCCAGCAGCCAAGGCGGGGGGGCCTCGGAGACCCAGTACTTC
once,TRBV7-3,-,TRBJ2-2,CASSPKGSGSGSHTGELFF,TGTGCCAGCAGCCCAAAGGGATCGGGTAGCGGATCCCACACCGGGGAGCTGTTTTTT
-,TRBV9,TRBD2,TRBJ2-5,CASSVSSGSPMNVGTQYF,TGTGCCAGCAGCGTTTCGAGCGGGAGTCCCATGAATGTGGGGACCCAGTACTTC
-,TRBV7-2,-,TRBJ1-2,CASSLEAGRTNYGYTF,TGTGCCAGCAGCTTAGAAGCGGGCAGGACTAACTATGGCTACACCTTC
-,TRBV11-1,-,TRBJ2-3,CASSPRGHTDTQYF,TGTGCCAGCAGCCCTAGAGGTCACACAGATACGCAGTATTTT
-,TRBV5-5,-,TRBJ1-2,CASSLRNSNYGYTF,TGTGCCAGCAGCTTGCGGAACAGTAACTATGGCTACACCTTC
-,TRBV2,TRBD1,TRBJ1-4,CASRPRGQDNEKLFF,TGTGCCAGCAGACCTAGGGGGCAGGATAATGAAAAACTGTTTTTT
few,TRBV7-3,-,TRBJ2-2,CASSSGNRAGELFF,TGTGCCAGCAGCTCGGGGAATCGAGCCGGGGAGCTGTTTTTT
-,TRBV5-1,TRBD1,TRBJ2-2,CASSLVTTGDGELFF,TGCGCCAGCAGCTTGGTCACGACAGGGGACGGGGAGCTGTTTTTT
-,TRBV19,TRBD2,TRBJ2-7,CASRRTGTSGRGDYEQYF,TGTGCCAGTAGGCGCACCGGGACTAGCGGGAGGGGTGACTACGAGCAGTACTTC
-,TRBV2,TRBD1,TRBJ1-2,CASRTAGTGKTGGYTF,TGTGCCAGCAGGACAGCCGGGACAGGGAAAACTGGTGGCTACACCTTC
-,TRBV18,-,TRBJ1-5,CASSPSGNQPQHF,TGTGCCAGCTCACCAAGCGGGAATCAGCCCCAGCATTTT
-,TRBV5-1,TRBD1,TRBJ1-6,CASSLKTGSYNSPLHF,TGCGCCAGCAGCTTGAAGACAGGGTCTTATAATTCACCCCTCCACTTT
-,TRBV6-5,TRBD1,TRBJ1-2,CASRHLQGAEGYTF,TGTGCCAGCAGGCACTTACAGGGGGCGGAAGGCTACACCTTC
few,TRBV19,TRBD1,TRBJ1-1,CASRQTGGGTEAFF,TGTGCCAGTAGGCAGACAGGGGGTGGGACTGAAGCTTTCTTT
-,TRBV7-8,-,TRBJ1-1,CASSLRGYRETNTEAFF,TGTGCCAGCAGCTTAAGGGGATACAGGGAGACGAACACTGAAGCTTTCTTT
-,TRBV6-5,TRBD2,TRBJ2-5,CASSYSPAGEEETQYF,TGTGCCAGCAGTTACTCCCCAGCGGGAGAGGAGGAGACCCAGTACTTC
-,TRBV24-1,TRBD1,TRBJ2-5,CATLPSSSNLTGVAVETQYF,TGTGCCACCCTTCCGAGTTCGTCCAACTTGACAGGGGTTGCCGTAGAGACCCAGTACTTC
-,TRBV5-1,-,TRBJ2-3,CASSLFADSTDTQYF,TGCGCCAGCAGCTTGTTTGCAGACTCCACAGATACGCAGTATTTT
-,TRBV5-1,TRBD1,TRBJ2-1,CASSLTGVGPYNEQFF,TGCGCCAGCAGCTTGACAGGGGTGGGGCCCTACAATGAGCAGTTCTTC
-,TRBV5-6,TRBD1,TRBJ1-4,CASSHRQGPRLNEKLFF,TGTGCCAGCAGCCATAGACAGGGGCCGAGACTCAATGAAAAACTGTTTTTT
-,TRBV6-1,-,TRBJ1-2,CASSEGHPGNYGYTF,TGTGCCAGCAGTGAAGGACATCCCGGAAACTATGGCTACACCTTC
-,TRBV5-5,TRBD2,TRBJ2-7,CASSPGTSGEQYF,TGTGCCAGCAGTCCCGGGACTAGCGGCGAGCAGTACTTC
-,TRBV7-2,-,TRBJ2-7,CASSLGGLTYEQYF,TGTGCCAGCAGCTTAGGTGGACTGACCTACGAGCAGTACTTC
-,TRBV19,TRBD1,TRBJ2-2,CASSRQGEMAGELFF,TGTGCCAGTAGTAGACAGGGGGAGATGGCCGGGGAGCTGTTTTTT
-,TRBV2,-,TRBJ1-5,CASSGLSGVNQPQHF,TGTGCCAGCAGTGGTTTGTCAGGGGTCAATCAGCCCCAGCATTTT
-,TRBV7-8,TRBD2,TRBJ2-1,CASSLVSGRAPTYNEQFF,TGTGCCAGCAGCTTAGTTAGCGGGAGGGCCCCGACCTACAATGAGCAGTTCTTC
-,TRBV30,-,TRBJ1-2,CAWSVLEGYTF,TGTGCCTGGAGTGTACTAGAAGGCTACACCTTC
-,TRBV24-1,-,TRBJ1-2,CATSAGGQTYGYTF,TGTGCCACCAGTGCAGGTGGGCAGACCTATGGCTACACCTTC
-,TRBV27,TRBD1,TRBJ1-5,CASSIQGALSQPQHF,TGTGCCAGCAGTATCCAGGGGGCGCTAAGTCAGCCCCAGCATTTT
-,TRBV28,-,TRBJ1-2,CASSGLTQGNYGYTF,TGTGCCAGCAGTGGACTCACCCAGGGGAACTATGGCTACACCTTC
-,TRBV27,-,TRBJ2-1,CASSLRGNEQFF,TGTGCCAGCAGTTTACGGGGGAATGAGCAGTTCTTC
once,TRBV27,TRBD2,TRBJ2-7,CASSLAGGRRYGYEQYF,TGTGCCAGCAGTTTAGCGGGGGGGCGCCGCTACGGCTACGAGCAGTACTTC
few,TRBV7-3,TRBD1,TRBJ2-5,CASSRTGGEETQYF,TGTGCCAGCAGCAGGACAGGGGGTGAGGAGACCCAGTACTTC
few,TRBV5-8,-,TRBJ1-5,CATRFSRTQPQHF,TGTGCCACCCGGTTCTCTCGAACTCAGCCCCAGCATTTT
-,TRBV7-3,-,TRBJ2-1,CASSLTTYNEQFF,TGTGCCAGCAGCTTAACTACCTACAATGAGCAGTTCTTC